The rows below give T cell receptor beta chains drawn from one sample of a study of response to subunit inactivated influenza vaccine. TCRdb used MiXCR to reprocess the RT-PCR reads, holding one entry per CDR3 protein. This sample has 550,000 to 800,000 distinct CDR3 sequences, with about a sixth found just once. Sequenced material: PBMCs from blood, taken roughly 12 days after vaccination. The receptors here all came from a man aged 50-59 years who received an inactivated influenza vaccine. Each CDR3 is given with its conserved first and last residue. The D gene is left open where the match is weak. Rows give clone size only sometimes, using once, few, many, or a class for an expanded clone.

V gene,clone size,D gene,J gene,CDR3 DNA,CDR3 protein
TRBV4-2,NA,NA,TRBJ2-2,TGTGCCAGCAGCCAAGACACAGTTATTGGCGGGGAGCTGTTTTTT,CASSQDTVIGGELFF
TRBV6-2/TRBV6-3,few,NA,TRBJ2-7,TGTGCCAGCAGTTACACGAACGGCGAGCAGTACTTC,CASSYTNGEQYF
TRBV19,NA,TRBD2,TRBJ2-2,TGTGCCAGTAGTACCCGACTAGCGGGAGGGACCGGGGAGCTGTTTTTT,CASSTRLAGGTGELFF
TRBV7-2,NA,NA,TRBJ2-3,TGTGCCAGCAGCGCCGCCGTCTCAGATACGCAGTATTTT,CASSAAVSDTQYF
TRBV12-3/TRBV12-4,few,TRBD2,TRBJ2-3,TGTGTCACGACTAGCGGGGACACAGATACGCAGTATTTT,CVTTSGDTDTQYF
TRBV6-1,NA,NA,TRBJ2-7,TGTGCCAGCAGTGAAAGGGACCCTCTTTACGAGCAGTACTTC,CASSERDPLYEQYF
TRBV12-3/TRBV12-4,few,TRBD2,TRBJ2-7,TGTGCCAGCAGTATCAGCGGGGCAAACTCCTACGAGCAGTACTTC,CASSISGANSYEQYF
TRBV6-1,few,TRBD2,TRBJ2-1,TGTGCCAGCAGTCAGACTAGCGGGCTCTACAATGAGCAGTTCTTC,CASSQTSGLYNEQFF
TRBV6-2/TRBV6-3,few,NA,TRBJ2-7,TGTGCCAGCGGGGGGACGCGCTCCTACGAGCAGTACTTC,CASGGTRSYEQYF
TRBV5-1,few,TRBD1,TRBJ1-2,TGCGCCAGCAGCTTGGAGGGACAGAACTATGGCTACACCTTC,CASSLEGQNYGYTF
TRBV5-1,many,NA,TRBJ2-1,TGCGCCAGCCAACTTCTGACCTCCTACAATGAGCAGTTCTTC,CASQLLTSYNEQFF
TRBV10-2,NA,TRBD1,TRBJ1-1,TGCGCCAGCAGTGTTGACAGGGGGAAAGCTTTCTTT,CASSVDRGKAFF
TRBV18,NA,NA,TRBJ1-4,TGTGCCAGCTCACCGTACGGTCTTACCATAGGTGAAAAACTGTTTTTT,CASSPYGLTIGEKLFF
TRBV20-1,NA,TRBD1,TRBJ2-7,TGCAGTGCTCTAGGACAGGGGGACTACGAGCAGTACTTC,CSALGQGDYEQYF
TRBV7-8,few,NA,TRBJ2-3,TGTGCCAGCAGCCCGGGGAGTCCGGGCACAGATACGCAGTATTTT,CASSPGSPGTDTQYF
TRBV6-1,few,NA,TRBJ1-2,TGTGCCAGCAGTGAGGAGGGAGGTCGAACCTTC,CASSEEGGRTF
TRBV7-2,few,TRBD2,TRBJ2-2,TGTGCCAGCAGCGCCCGGGGGGAGGGGAACACCGGGGAGCTGTTTTTT,CASSARGEGNTGELFF
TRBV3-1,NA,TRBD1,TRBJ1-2,TGTGCCAGCTCCCAACGGACAGGGGGCAACTATGGCTACACCTTC,CASSQRTGGNYGYTF
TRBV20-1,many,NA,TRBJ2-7,TGCAGTGCTAGCCAGGGAGTCGGCGAGCAGTACTTC,CSASQGVGEQYF
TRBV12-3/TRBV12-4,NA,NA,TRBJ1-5,TGTGCCAGCAGTCCGGCCCGGGCCCTAACCCATCAGCCCCAGCATTTT,CASSPARALTHQPQHF
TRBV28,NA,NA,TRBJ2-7,TGTGCCAGCAGTTTAGGTGTCGGGGGCGCGAGGCAGTACTTC,CASSLGVGGARQYF
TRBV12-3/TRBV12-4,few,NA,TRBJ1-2,TGTGCCAGCAGTACGAACATGGACGTCTATGGCTACACCTTC,CASSTNMDVYGYTF
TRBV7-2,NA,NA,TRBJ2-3,TGTGCCAGCAGCTTAGGGCGTGGGGCGGTCCCTACAGATACGCAGTATTTT,CASSLGRGAVPTDTQYF
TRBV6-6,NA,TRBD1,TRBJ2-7,TGTGCCAGCAGAGCCGGACAGGGCGAGCAGTACTTC,CASRAGQGEQYF
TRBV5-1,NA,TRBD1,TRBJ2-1,TGCGCCAGCAGCGAGGTTAACAGGGGGGCTTACAATGAGCAGTTCTTC,CASSEVNRGAYNEQFF
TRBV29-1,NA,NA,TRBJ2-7,TGCAGCGTCCTAAAGGGCTACGAGCAGTACTTC,CSVLKGYEQYF
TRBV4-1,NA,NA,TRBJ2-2,TGCGCCAGCAGTCGCGGCGGGATCTCGACCACCGGGGAGCTGTTTTTT,CASSRGGISTTGELFF
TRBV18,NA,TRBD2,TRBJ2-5,TGTGCCAGCTCTCCACGGGGAGGGCAAAAAGAGACCCAGTACTTC,CASSPRGGQKETQYF
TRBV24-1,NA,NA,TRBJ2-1,TGTGCCACCAGTGATTTCAGACAGTACAATGAGCAGTTCTTC,CATSDFRQYNEQFF
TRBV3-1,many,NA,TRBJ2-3,TGTGCCAGCAGCCTTCTAGGAGATACGCAGTATTTT,CASSLLGDTQYF
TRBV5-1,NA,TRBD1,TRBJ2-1,TGCGCCAGCAACCTCCGGGACAGGACCTACAATGAGCAGTTCTTC,CASNLRDRTYNEQFF
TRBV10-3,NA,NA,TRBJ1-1,TGTGCCATCAGTGAGTTAGCTGACACTGAAGCTTTCTTT,CAISELADTEAFF
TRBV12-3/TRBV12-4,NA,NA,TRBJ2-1,TGTGCCAGCAGCGCGGGAAGCGACTACAATGAGCAGTTCTTC,CASSAGSDYNEQFF
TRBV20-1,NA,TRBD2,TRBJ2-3,TGCAGTGCAACTAGCGGGAGTCGCACAGATACGCAGTATTTT,CSATSGSRTDTQYF
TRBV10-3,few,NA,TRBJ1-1,TGTGCCATCAAAATCTTTGACAGGAACACTGAAGCTTTCTTT,CAIKIFDRNTEAFF
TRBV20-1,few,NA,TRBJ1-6,TGCAGTGCTAGAGATATGGGCCGCTTTAATTCACCCCTCCACTTT,CSARDMGRFNSPLHF
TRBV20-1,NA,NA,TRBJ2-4,TGCAGTGCCAAGCCGTCAGAAAACATTCAGTACTTC,CSAKPSENIQYF
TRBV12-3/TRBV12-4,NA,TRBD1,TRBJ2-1,TGTGCCAGCAGTTTCGCAGGGGGCGCGGATGAGCAGTTCTTC,CASSFAGGADEQFF
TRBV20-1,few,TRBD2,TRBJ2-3,TGCAGTGCTAGAGATGCGGGACTAGCGGGAGTCCGAGATACGCAGTATTTT,CSARDAGLAGVRDTQYF
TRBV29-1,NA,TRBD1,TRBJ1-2,TGCAGCGTCCTCGGGACAGGGGGACGATATGGCTACACCTTC,CSVLGTGGRYGYTF
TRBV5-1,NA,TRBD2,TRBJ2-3,TGCGCCAGCAGCCCCCTGGGTAGCGGGACCAGCACAGATACGCAGTATTTT,CASSPLGSGTSTDTQYF
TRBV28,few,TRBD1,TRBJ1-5,TGTGCCAGCAGTTTACCCGGACAGGAGGTGTTCCAGCCCCAGCATTTT,CASSLPGQEVFQPQHF
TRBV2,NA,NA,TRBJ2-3,TGTGCCAGCAGTGCACTCTCAGATACGCAGTATTTT,CASSALSDTQYF
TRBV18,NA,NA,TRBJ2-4,TGTGCCAGCTCACCGCGGCCGATAAATTTAGCCAAAAACATTCAGTACTTC,CASSPRPINLAKNIQYF
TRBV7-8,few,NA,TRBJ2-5,TGTGCCAGCAGCTTAGTGCGCCTGGGGACGGCTAGGTTGGAGACCCAGTACTTC,CASSLVRLGTARLETQYF
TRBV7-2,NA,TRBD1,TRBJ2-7,TGTGCCAGCAGCTCACAGGGGGCAGGGTACGAGCAGTACTTC,CASSSQGAGYEQYF
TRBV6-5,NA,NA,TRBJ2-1,TGTGCCAGCAGTTTACTGCCCGCGGCCATCTCCTACAATGAGCAGTTCTTC,CASSLLPAAISYNEQFF
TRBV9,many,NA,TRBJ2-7,TGTGCCAGCAGCGCTCGTGATGAGGGTAGCCACGAGCAGTACTTC,CASSARDEGSHEQYF
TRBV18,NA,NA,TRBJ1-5,TGTGCCAGCTCACCAGGTCATCTGAGGCCCCAGCATTTT,CASSPGHLRPQHF
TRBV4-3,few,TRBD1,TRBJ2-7,TGCGCCAGCAGCCCCGGGACAGGGGGCTTCTACGAGCAGTACTTC,CASSPGTGGFYEQYF
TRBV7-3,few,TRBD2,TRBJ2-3,TGTGCCAGCAATTCGCGGGGGGGCTCAGATACGCAGTATTTT,CASNSRGGSDTQYF
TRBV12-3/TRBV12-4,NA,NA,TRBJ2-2,TGTGCCAGCAGCGATACAGAGAACACCGGGGAGCTGTTTTTT,CASSDTENTGELFF
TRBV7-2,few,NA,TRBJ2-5,TGTGCCAGCAGCTTAGGTTCGGGAGTTGGACGGACCCAGTACTTC,CASSLGSGVGRTQYF